This TCR beta chain came from a study of shared clonotypes between healthy human individuals. Study context: The donor pool was made up of a couple of women and a few men aged 18 to 49. Findings and caveats of the study: Memory subsets had estimated richness that was generally smaller than that of naive subsets.

In the naive CD8 group, cells lacked CD45RO and were positively selected for CCR7, so terminally differentiated effector memory CD45RA+ cells were left out. The length of the CDR3 is 14 residues. V was shortened by 5 bases and J by 6 bases, with 16 bases between the two germline ends. Germline values: CDR1 SGHDN, CDR2 FVKESK. For this clone: Its specificity is unknown.

At deep level, the assay was performed. In the authors' workflow: Junction-only immunoSEQ data arrived without quality scores, meaning filtering differed. The protocol was immunoSEQ multiplex PCR, while the TCRdb copy is restricted to in-frame clones and leaves out a portion. V, J and clone size are those of that table, while D and trimming were read from the DNA. The repertoire holds fewer than 1 million clones, 90% to 97% seen once, with around 0.21% in the top ten. What was sequenced was naive CD8+ T cells sorted from blood. This clonotype was sampled from a man aged 25 to 40 in good health. The chain is built from TRBV14 and TRBJ1-2; possible D gene TRBD1, 6 bases. In DNA, the CDR3 is TGTGCCAGCAGCTTTATCACAGGGTCCGATGGCTACACCTTC. The encoded protein is CASSFITGSDGYTF.